This TCR beta chain was sequenced during a study of blood T cells in healthy people across ages (dated by TCRdb to the mid-2010s). With regard to the full study: In model experiments, roughly one uniquely barcoded TCR beta cDNA molecule per two T cells was captured by template switching. Using deep sequencing normalized with unique cDNA molecular identifiers, the study measured how TCR beta repertoire diversity changes with age. The donors were divided into four age groups: young (average about 16 years), middle-aged (about 39), aged (62) and long-lived (approximately 74). Donors of different ages were randomly distributed across sequencing lanes to avoid experimental bias. For two donors (one aged 18 to 30 and one aged 80 or older), the study analyzed two additional independent replicas of 1 million unique cDNA reads from the same blood draw.

After removal of 10 bases from V and 5 bases from J, the junction retains 12 bases not matched to a gene. The CDR3 holds 15 amino acids from the cysteine to the phenylalanine. CDR3 DNA is the only sequence kept; it has 45 bases, read in frame from the first base. Per the germline V gene, MNHNS is the CDR1 and SASEGT is the CDR2. Systemically healthy Caucasian individuals from Russia, approximately 39 in total and aged roughly 6 to 95 years, were included as donors. About 9.6 milliliters of peripheral blood were collected from each donor into EDTA-treated Vacutainer tubes. PBMCs were isolated by Ficoll-Paque density-gradient centrifugation, with at least 6.5 million obtained per sample. Total RNA, at least 6 micrograms per sample, was extracted from PBMCs with Trizol reagent. The percentages of naive CD45RAhigh/CD27high T cells were determined by flow cytometry on a PBMC aliquot from every donor. Library preparation was by 5' RACE. The reads were generated on an Illumina HiSeq 2500. The second PCR ran for about 7 to 11 cycles and used a J-beta primer mix along with a sample-barcoded 5' primer. Each TCR beta cDNA molecule received a unique molecular identifier from a template-switch 5' adaptor carrying 12 random nucleotides. Each sample yielded at least 3 million CDR3-containing paired-end reads. First-strand cDNA synthesis was performed from all RNA using the Mint cDNA synthesis kit, with priming by a TRBC-specific oligonucleotide. After uracil-DNA glycosylase treatment, a first 18-cycle PCR used universal primers M1SS and BC2_uni_R on all cDNA. Per the original workflow: For normalization, 1 million high-quality reads, each with a distinct molecular identifier, were randomly selected from each sample. Instead of being binned into consensus sequences, reads that shared molecular identifiers were thrown out. MiTCR, set to a Q25 quality threshold and the strictest error-elimination algorithm, was used for CDR3 identification, clonotype clustering and error correction. A nonparametric unseen species model using Euler transformation provided a lower-bound estimate of total TCR beta diversity. In-frame beta chains were kept once TCRdb had trimmed the public reads at Q25 with fastp and called clones with MiXCR. Under each unique CDR3 protein, matching rows form one entry showing the most common genes and DNA. The V and J calls and clone size come from TCRdb's table, not from the authors' own analysis. In all, the sample holds roughly 680,000 distinct CDR3 sequences, and around 21% of those were seen once. The ten top clones hold more than 3% of the sample.

On this clonotype: Its antigen has not been determined. No base-level quality is on record; no much larger clone is a single base apart.

Paper-wide results and their limitations: Compared with the aged group, more naive CD4+ T cells, fewer expanded clones and increased TCR diversity were shown by the long-lived group, suggesting age selection. As age increased, observed TCR beta diversity per million T cells dropped in a roughly linear way, and a significant reduction was already evident by age 40. Bulk unsorted PBMC profiling prevented conclusive comparison of naive and antigen-experienced compartments. Donor CMV infection status was unknown, potentially confounding age-related changes in expanded clonotypes. There was a strong correlation between observed TCR beta diversity and the percentage of naive T cells measured by flow cytometry. Estimates of total diversity based on one million sequenced T cells were considered lower bounds and underestimates.

This TCR was recovered from a man in his 70s in good health. Recombination joined TRBV6-1 with TRBJ2-2; 8 central nucleotides agree with TRBD1. The sample consisted of blood. The nucleotide sequence reads TGTGCCATCACCACAGGGGGAAGAGGGACCGGGGAGCTGTTTTTT. This translates into CAITTGGRGTGELFF.